The rows below give T cell receptor beta chains drawn from one sample of a study of T-cell memory formation after mild COVID-19. MiXCR, run by TCRdb on the 5' RACE reads, gives a single entry per CDR3 protein. The sample has roughly 15,000 distinct CDR3 sequences; approximately 23% are singletons. Material: PBMCs or a T cell subset sorted from them (not recorded which). All receptors come from a man aged 18 to 30 who had mild COVID-19 (a few samples of this study predate the infection). Cell type and time point are not known. The CDR3 runs from the conserved cysteine through the conserved F or W.

j_gene | v_gene | CDR3aa
TRBJ1-2 | TRBV30 | CAWSFWAPNYGYTF
TRBJ2-1 | TRBV27 | CASSHPWYNEQFF
TRBJ2-2 | TRBV10-2 | CASSESIFANTGELFF
TRBJ2-7 | TRBV10-3 | CAIRAGISYEQYF
TRBJ2-1 | TRBV12-3/TRBV12-4 | CASTQTGSYNEQFF
TRBJ2-2 | TRBV7-8 | CASSLDPWIPNTGEMFF
TRBJ1-2 | TRBV7-9 | CASSPRRPFVGPDYGYTF
TRBJ2-2 | TRBV7-7 | CASTPGQGNTGELFF
TRBJ2-5 | TRBV28 | CASRPFGGSGFAETQYF
TRBJ2-7 | TRBV29-1 | CSVAPGINYEQYF
TRBJ2-1 | TRBV21-1 | CASRDESSYNEQFF
TRBJ1-1 | TRBV7-6 | CASSTRGWDTEAFF
TRBJ2-3 | TRBV5-4 | CASSGTGHQGDTQYF
TRBJ2-1 | TRBV5-1 | CASSLTAGQTYNEQFF
TRBJ2-3 | TRBV2 | CASPTADTQYF
TRBJ2-1 | TRBV15 | CATSGDSSYNEQFF
TRBJ2-1 | TRBV20-1 | CSARGQGYEQFF
TRBJ1-6 | TRBV12-3/TRBV12-4 | CASSQGQRNSPLHF
TRBJ2-5 | TRBV6-5 | CASSYGDLETQYF
TRBJ1-2 | TRBV29-1 | CSVPTGGHYGYTF
TRBJ1-2 | TRBV20-1 | CSARDRGARTLDYGYTF
TRBJ2-5 | TRBV4-2 | CASSHPRETQYF
TRBJ2-7 | TRBV5-1 | CASSPGGNSYEQYF
TRBJ2-1 | TRBV11-2 | CASSLMNSYNEQFF
TRBJ2-3 | TRBV4-1 | CASSQVERGGTDTQYF
TRBJ1-5 | TRBV5-1 | CASSLTGSNQPQHF
TRBJ2-7 | TRBV10-3 | CATSLDRVFVYEQYF
TRBJ1-1 | TRBV11-1 | CASSLGQDLDTEAFF
TRBJ2-3 | TRBV18 | CASSTPVLTPFGDTQYF
TRBJ1-5 | TRBV7-8 | CASSPTGFNQPQHF
TRBJ1-1 | TRBV25-1 | CASSELRQGKTEAFF
TRBJ2-1 | TRBV5-1 | CASSFVELLNNEQFF
TRBJ2-7 | TRBV14 | CASSQENRDEQYF
TRBJ2-1 | TRBV7-9 | CASSLGLAGVNEQFF
TRBJ2-1 | TRBV7-9 | CASSPFPRTGGVEQFF
TRBJ2-1 | TRBV5-4 | CASSSDRDYEQFF
TRBJ2-4 | TRBV27 | CASSLLGIAKNIQYF
TRBJ2-7 | TRBV18 | CASSPPSFVYEQYF
TRBJ2-1 | TRBV20-1 | CSAVVGGASYNEQFF
TRBJ2-7 | TRBV10-1 | CASSEQGAGEQYF